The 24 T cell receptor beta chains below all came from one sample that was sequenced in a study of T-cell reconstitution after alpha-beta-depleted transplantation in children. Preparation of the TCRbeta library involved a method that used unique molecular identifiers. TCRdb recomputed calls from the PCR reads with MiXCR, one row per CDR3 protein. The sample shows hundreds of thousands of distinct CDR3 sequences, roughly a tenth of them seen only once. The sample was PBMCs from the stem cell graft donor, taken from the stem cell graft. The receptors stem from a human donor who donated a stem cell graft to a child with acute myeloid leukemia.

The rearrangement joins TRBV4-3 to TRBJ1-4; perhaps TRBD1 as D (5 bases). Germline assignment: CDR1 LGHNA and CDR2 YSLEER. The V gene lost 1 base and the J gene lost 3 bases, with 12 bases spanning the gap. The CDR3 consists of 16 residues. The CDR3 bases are TGCGCCAGCAGCCAAGTTCCAGGGATTGCTAATGAAAAACTGTTTTTT. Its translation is CASSQVPGIANEKLFF.

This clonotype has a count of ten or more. In DNA, the CDR3 is TGCAGTGCTAGAGATTTCGGGGGGCGGATGGATCAGCCCCAGCATTTT. Its protein product is CSARDFGGRMDQPQHF. This chain uses TRBV20-1 with TRBJ1-5, with D tentatively TRBD1 (6 bases). This CDR3 region has 16 residues. V lost 0 bases, J lost 5 bases, and 17 bases lay in between. Germline assignment: CDR1 DFQATT and CDR2 SNEGSKA (reference sequence).

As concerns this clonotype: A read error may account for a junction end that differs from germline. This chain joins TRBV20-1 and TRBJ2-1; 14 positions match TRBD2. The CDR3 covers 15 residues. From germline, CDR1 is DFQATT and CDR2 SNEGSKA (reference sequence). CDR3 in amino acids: CCATPGTSGSPEQFF. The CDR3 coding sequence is TGCTGTGCTACCCCCGGGACTAGCGGGAGTCCTGAGCAGTTCTTC.

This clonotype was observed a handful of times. CDR3 DNA: TGTGCCAGCAGTCCCAGACTAGCGGGAGTTGAGACCCAGTACTTC. Protein: CASSPRLAGVETQYF. This chain joins TRBV11-1 and TRBJ2-5, with TRBD2 identical over 12 bases. This CDR3 has 15 amino acids. The V segment lost 6 bases and the J segment 5 bases; nucleotides outside the gene matches: 7. Germline CDR1 is SGHAT and CDR2 is FQDESV (reference sequence).

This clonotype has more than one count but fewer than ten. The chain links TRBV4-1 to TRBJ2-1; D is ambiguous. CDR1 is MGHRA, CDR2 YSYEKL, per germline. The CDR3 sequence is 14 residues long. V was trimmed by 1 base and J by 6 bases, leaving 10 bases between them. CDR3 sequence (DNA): TGCGCCAGCAGCCAAGGCTCATTGGTCAATGAGCAGTTCTTC. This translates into CASSQGSLVNEQFF.

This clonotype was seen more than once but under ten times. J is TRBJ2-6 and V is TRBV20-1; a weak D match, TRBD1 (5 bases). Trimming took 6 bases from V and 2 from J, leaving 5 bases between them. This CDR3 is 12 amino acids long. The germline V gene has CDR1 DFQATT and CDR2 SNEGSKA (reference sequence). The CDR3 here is CSARAGANVLTF. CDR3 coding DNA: TGCAGTGCCAGGGCTGGGGCCAACGTCCTGACTTTC.

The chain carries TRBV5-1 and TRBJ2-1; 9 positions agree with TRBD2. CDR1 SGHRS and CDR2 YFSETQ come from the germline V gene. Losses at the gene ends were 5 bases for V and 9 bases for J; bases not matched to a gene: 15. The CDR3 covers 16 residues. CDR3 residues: CASSSGGASGKGEQFF. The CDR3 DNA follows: TGCGCCAGCAGTTCGGGGGGGGCTAGCGGGAAAGGTGAGCAGTTCTTC.

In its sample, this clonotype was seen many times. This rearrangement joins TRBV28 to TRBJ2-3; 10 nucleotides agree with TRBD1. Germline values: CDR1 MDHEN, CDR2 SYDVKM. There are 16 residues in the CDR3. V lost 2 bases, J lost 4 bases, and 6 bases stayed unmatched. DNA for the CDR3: TGTGCCAGCAGTTTACCGGGACAGGGGCGAGCAGATACGCAGTATTTT. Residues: CASSLPGQGRADTQYF.

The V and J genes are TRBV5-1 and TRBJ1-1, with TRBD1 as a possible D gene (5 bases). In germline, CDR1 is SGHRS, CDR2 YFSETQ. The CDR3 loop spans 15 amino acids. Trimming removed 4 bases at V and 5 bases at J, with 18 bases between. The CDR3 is CASSEQGARETEAFF. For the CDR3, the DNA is TGCGCCAGCAGCGAACAAGGGGCGAGGGAGACTGAAGCTTTCTTT.

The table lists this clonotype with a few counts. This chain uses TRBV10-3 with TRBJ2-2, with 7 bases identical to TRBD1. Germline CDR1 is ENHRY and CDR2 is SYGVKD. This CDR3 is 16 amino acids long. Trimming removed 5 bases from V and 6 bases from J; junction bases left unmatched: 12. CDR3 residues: CAISPSGTANAGELFF. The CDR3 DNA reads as TGTGCCATCAGTCCCTCCGGGACAGCCAACGCCGGGGAGCTGTTTTTT.

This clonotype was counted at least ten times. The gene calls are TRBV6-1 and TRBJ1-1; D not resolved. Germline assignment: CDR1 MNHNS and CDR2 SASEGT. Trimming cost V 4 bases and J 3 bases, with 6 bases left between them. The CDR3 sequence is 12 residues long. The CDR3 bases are TGTGCCAGCAGTGGGCCGCACACTGAAGCTTTCTTT. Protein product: CASSGPHTEAFF.

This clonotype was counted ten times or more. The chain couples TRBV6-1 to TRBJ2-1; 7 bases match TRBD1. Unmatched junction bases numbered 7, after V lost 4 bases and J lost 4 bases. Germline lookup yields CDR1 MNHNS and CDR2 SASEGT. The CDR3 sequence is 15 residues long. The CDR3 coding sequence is TGTGCCAGCAGTGCACAGGGGAGACTATACAATGAGCAGTTCTTC. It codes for CASSAQGRLYNEQFF.

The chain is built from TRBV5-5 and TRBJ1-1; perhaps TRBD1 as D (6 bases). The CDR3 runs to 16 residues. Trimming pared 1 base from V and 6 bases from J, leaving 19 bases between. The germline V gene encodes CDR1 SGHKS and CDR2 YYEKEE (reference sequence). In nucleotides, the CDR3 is TGTGCCAGCAGCTTGAATTGGGGGCTGCAGAGGCCTGAAGCTTTCTTT. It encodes CASSLNWGLQRPEAFF.

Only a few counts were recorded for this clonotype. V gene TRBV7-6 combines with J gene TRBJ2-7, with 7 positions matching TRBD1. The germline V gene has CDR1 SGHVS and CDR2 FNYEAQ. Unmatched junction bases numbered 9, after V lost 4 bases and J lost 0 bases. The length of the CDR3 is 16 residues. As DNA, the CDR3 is TGTGCCAGCAGCTCGAGGCCTTGGGACAGCTCCTACGAGCAGTACTTC. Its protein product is CASSSRPWDSSYEQYF.

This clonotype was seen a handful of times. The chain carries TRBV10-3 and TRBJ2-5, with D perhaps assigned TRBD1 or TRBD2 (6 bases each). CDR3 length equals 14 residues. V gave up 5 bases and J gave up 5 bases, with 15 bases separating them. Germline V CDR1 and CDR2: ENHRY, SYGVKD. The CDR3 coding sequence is TGTGCCATCAGTTCTCGAGGAGGGGGGGAGACCCAGTACTTC. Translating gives CAISSRGGGETQYF.

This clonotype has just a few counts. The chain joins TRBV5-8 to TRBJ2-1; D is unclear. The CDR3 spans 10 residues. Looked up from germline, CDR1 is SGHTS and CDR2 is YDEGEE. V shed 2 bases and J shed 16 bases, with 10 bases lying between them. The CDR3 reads CASSFTRVFF. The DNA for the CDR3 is TGTGCCAGCAGCTTTACACGGGTTTTCTTC.

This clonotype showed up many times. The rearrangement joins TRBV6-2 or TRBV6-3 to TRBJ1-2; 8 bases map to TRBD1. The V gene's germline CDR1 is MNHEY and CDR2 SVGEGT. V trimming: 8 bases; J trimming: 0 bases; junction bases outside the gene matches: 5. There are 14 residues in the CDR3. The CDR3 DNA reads TGTGCCAGCTACGACAGGGGTCCTAACTATGGCTACACCTTC. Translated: CASYDRGPNYGYTF.

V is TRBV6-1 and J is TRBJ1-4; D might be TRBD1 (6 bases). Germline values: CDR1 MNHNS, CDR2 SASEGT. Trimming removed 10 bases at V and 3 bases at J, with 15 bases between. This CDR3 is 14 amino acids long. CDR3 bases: TGTGCCACTAAATCCAGGACAGCTAATGAAAAACTGTTTTTT. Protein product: CATKSRTANEKLFF.

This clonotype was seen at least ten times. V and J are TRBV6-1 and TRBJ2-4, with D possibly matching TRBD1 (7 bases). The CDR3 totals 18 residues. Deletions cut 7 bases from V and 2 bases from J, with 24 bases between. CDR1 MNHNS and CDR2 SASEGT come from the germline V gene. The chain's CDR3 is CASKGGKGAMGSKNIQYF. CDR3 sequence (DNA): TGTGCCAGCAAGGGGGGAAAGGGGGCAATGGGGTCCAAAAACATTCAGTACTTC.

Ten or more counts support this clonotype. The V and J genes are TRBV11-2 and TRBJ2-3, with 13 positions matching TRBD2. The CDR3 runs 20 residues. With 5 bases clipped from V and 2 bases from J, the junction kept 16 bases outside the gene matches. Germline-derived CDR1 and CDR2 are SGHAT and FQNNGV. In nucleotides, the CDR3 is TGTGCCAGCAGCCCTTGGGGACTAGCGGGATCAGATAGATACACAGATACGCAGTATTTT. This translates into CASSPWGLAGSDRYTDTQYF.

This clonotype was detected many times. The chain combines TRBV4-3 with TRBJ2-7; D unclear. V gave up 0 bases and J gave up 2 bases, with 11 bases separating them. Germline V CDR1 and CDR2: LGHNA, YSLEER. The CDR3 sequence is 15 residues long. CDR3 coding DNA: TGCGCCAGCAGCCAAGATTCAGATACCACCTACGAGCAGTACTTC. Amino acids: CASSQDSDTTYEQYF.

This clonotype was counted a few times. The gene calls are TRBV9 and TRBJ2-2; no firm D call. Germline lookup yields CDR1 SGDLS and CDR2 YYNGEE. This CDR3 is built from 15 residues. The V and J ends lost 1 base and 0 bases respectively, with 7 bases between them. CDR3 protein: CASSVNSANTGELFF. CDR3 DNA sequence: TGTGCCAGCAGCGTAAATTCGGCGAACACCGGGGAGCTGTTTTTT.

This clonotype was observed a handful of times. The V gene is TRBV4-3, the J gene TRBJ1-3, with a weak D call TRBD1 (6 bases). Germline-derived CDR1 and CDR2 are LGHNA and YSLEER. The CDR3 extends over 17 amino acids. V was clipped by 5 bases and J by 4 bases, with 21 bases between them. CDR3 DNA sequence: TGCGCCAGCAGCAAAGGTCCAGGGGCGACGGAAGGAAACACCATATATTTT. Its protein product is CASSKGPGATEGNTIYF.

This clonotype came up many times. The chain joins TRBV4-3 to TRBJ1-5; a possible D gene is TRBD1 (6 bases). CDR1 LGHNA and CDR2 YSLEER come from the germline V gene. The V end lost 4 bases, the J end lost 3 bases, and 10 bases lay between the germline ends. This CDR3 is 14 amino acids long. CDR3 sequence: CASSPGQINQPQHF. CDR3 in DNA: TGCGCCAGCAGCCCCGGACAGATCAATCAGCCCCAGCATTTT.